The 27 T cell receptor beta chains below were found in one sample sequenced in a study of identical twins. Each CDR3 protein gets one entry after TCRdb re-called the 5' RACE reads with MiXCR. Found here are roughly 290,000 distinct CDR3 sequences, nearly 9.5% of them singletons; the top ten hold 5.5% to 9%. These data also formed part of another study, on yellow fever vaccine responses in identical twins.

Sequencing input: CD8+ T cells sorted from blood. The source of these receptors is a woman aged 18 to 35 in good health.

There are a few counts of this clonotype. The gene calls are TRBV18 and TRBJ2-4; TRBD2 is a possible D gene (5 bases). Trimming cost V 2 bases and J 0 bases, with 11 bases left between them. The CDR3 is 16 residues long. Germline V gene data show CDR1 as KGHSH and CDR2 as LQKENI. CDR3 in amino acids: CASSPSSGKAKNIQYF. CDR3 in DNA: TGTGCCAGCTCACCATCGTCGGGGAAAGCCAAAAACATTCAGTACTTC. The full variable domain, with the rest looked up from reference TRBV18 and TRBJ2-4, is NAGVMQNPRHLVRRRGQEARLRCSPMKGHSHVYWYRQLPEEGLKFMVYLQKENIIDESGMPKERFSAEFPKEGPSILRIQQVVRGDSAAYFCASSPSSGKAKNIQYFGAGTRLSVL.

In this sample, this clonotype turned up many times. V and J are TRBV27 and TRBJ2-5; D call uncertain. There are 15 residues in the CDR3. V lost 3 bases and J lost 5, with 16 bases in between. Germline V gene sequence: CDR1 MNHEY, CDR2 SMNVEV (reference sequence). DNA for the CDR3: TGTGCCAGCAGTTTTTTTGGGCCAGTTATGGAGACCCAGTACTTC. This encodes CASSFFGPVMETQYF.

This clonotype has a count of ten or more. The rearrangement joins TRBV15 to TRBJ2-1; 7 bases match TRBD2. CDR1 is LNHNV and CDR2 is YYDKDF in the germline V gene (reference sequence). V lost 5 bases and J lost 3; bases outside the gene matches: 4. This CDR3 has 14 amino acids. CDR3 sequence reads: CATSGSGFYNEQFF. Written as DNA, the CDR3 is TGTGCCACCAGCGGTAGCGGGTTCTACAATGAGCAGTTCTTC.

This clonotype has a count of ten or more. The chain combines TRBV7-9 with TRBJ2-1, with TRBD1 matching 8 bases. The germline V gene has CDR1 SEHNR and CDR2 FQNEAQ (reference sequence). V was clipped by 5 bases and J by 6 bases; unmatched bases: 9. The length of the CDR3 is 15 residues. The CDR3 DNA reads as TGTGCCAGCAGCCCGGACAGGGAGTGGAGCAATGAGCAGTTCTTC. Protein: CASSPDREWSNEQFF.

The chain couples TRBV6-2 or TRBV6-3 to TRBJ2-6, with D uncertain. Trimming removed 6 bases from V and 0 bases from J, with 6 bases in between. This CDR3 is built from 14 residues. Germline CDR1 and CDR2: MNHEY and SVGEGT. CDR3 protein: CASSPTSGANVLTF. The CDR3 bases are TGTGCCAGCAGCCCTACCTCTGGGGCCAACGTCCTGACTTTC.

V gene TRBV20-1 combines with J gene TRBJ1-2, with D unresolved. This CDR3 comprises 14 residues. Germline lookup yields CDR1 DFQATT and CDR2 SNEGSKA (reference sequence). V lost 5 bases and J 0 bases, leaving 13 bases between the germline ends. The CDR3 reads CSALRREANYGYTF. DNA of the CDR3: TGCAGTGCTCTCCGCCGAGAAGCTAACTATGGCTACACCTTC.

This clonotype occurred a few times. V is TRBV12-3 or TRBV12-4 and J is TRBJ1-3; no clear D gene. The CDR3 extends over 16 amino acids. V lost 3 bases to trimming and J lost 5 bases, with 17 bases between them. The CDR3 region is CASSFIVGYHRNTIYF. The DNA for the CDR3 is TGTGCCAGCAGTTTTATCGTGGGTTATCACCGAAACACCATATATTTT.

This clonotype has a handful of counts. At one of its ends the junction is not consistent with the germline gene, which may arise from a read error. The CDR3 protein is CASRFGGEQYF. CDR3 sequence (DNA): TGCGCCAGCCGCTTTGGCGGCGAGCAGTACTTC. The chain carries TRBV5-1 and TRBJ2-7; D unresolved. The germline V gene encodes CDR1 SGHRS and CDR2 YFSETQ. The length of the CDR3 is 11 residues.

CDR3 bases: TGTGCCAGCAGCGTAGCTCAGCGGGAGACCCAGTACTTC. As protein: CASSVAQRETQYF. J is TRBJ2-5 and V is TRBV9; possible D gene TRBD2, 5 bases. V was trimmed by 0 bases and J by 5 bases, leaving 8 bases between them. Germline V CDR1 and CDR2: SGDLS, YYNGEE. The CDR3 is made up of 13 amino acids.

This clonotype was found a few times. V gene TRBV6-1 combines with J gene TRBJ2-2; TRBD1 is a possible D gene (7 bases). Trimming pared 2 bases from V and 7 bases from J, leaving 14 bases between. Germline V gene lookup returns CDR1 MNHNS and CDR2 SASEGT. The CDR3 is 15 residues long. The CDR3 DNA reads TGTGCCAGCAGTGAATGGAGGGGGCTGGACGGGGAGCTGTTTTTT. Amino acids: CASSEWRGLDGELFF.

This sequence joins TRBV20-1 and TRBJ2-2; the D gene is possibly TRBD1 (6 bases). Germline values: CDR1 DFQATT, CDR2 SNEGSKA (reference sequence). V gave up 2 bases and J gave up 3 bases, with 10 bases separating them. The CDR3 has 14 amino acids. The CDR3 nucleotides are TGCAGTGCTAGACCCCAGGGGTACACCGGGGAGCTGTTTTTT. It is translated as CSARPQGYTGELFF.

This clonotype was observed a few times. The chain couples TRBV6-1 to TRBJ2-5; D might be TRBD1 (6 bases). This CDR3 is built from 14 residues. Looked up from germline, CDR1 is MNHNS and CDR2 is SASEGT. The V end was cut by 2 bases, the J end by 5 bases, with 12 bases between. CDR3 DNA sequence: TGTGCCAGCAGTGAACTGGGGGCTCAGGAGACCCAGTACTTC. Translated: CASSELGAQETQYF.

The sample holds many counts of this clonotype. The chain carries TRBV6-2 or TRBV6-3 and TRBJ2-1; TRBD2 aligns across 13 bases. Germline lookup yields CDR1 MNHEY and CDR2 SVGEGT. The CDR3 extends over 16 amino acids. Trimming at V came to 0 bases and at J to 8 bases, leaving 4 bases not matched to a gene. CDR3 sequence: CASSYSQGLAGYEQFF. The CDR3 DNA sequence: TGTGCCAGCAGTTACTCCCAGGGACTAGCGGGATATGAGCAGTTCTTC.

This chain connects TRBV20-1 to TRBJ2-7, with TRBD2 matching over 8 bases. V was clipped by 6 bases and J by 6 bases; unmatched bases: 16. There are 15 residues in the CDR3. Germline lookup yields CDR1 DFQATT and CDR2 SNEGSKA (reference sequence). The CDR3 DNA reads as TGCAGTGCCCCTGAGGCGGGGGGCTGGTCTTTCGAGCAGTACTTC. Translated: CSAPEAGGWSFEQYF.

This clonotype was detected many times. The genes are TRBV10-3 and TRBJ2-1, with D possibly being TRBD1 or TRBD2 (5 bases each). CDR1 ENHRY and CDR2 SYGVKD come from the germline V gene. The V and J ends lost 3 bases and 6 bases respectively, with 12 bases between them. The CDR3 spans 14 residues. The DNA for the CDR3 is TGTGCCATCAGTGATGGTGGGACCAGCAATGAGCAGTTCTTC. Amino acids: CAISDGGTSNEQFF.

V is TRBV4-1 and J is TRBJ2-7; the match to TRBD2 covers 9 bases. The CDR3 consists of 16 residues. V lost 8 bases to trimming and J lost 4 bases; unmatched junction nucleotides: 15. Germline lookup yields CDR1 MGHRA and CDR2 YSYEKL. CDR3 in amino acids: CASSTTASGITYEQYF. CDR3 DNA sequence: TGCGCCAGCTCTACCACGGCTAGCGGGATTACTTACGAGCAGTACTTC.

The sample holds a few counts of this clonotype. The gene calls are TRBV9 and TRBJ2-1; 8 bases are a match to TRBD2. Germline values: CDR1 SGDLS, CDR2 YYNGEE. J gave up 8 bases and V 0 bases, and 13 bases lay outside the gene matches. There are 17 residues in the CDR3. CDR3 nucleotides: TGTGCCAGCAGCGTAGCCCTCGGGCGGGGGGTGAGGGATGAGCAGTTCTTC. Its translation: CASSVALGRGVRDEQFF.

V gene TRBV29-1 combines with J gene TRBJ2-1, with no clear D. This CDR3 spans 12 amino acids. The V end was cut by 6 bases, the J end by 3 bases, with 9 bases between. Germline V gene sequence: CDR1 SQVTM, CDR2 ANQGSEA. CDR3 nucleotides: TGCAGCGTAGAGGTAGACTACAATGAGCAGTTCTTC. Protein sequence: CSVEVDYNEQFF.

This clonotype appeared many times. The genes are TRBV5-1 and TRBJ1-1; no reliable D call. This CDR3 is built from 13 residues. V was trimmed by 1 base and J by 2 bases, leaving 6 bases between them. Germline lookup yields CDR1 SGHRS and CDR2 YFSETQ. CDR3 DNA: TGCGCCAGCAGCTTGAACACAAACACTGAAGCTTTCTTT. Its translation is CASSLNTNTEAFF.

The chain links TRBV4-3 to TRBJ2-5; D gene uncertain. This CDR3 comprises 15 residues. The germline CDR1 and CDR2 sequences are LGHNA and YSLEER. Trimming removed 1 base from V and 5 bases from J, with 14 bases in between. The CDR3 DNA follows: TGCGCCAGCAGCCAAGCGCGAAGGAGCTCGGAGACCCAGTACTTC. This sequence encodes CASSQARRSSETQYF.

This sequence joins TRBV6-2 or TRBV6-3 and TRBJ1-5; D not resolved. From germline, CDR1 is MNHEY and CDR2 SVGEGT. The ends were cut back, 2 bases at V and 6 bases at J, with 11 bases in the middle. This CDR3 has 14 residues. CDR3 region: CASSYSGSAQPQHF. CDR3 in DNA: TGTGCCAGCAGTTACAGCGGGTCGGCTCAGCCCCAGCATTTT.

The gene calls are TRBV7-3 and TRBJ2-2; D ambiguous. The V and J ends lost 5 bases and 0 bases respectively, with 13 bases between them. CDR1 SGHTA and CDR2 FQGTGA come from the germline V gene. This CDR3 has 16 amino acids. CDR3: CASSPFPNANTGELFF. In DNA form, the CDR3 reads TGTGCCAGCAGCCCGTTCCCGAACGCGAACACCGGGGAGCTGTTTTTT.

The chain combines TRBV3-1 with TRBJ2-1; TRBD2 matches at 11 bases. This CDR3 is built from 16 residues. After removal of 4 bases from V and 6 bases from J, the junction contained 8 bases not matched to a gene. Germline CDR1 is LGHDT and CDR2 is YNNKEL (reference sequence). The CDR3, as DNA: TGTGCCAGCAGCCTTTTAGCGGGAGGGCCAATCAATGAGCAGTTCTTC. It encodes CASSLLAGGPINEQFF.

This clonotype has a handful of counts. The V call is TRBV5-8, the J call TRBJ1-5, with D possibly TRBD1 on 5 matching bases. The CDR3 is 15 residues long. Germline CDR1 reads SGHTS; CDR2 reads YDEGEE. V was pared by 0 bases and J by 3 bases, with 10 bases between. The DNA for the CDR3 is TGTGCCAGCAGCTTGGGGGGGGATACCAATCAGCCCCAGCATTTT. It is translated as CASSLGGDTNQPQHF.

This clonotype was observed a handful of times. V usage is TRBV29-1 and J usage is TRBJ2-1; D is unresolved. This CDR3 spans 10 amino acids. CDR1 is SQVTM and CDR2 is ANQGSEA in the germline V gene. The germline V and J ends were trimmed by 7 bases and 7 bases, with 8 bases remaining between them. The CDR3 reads CSATQNEQFF. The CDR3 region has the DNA TGCAGCGCCACACAGAATGAGCAGTTCTTC.

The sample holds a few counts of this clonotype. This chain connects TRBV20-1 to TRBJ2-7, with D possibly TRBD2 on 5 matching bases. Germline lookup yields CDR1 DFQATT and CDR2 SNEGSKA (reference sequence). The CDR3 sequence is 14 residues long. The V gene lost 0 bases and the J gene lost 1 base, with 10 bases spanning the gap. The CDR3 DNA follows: TGCAGTGCTAGAGATCAGCTAGCTTCCTACGAGCAGTACTTC. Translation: CSARDQLASYEQYF.

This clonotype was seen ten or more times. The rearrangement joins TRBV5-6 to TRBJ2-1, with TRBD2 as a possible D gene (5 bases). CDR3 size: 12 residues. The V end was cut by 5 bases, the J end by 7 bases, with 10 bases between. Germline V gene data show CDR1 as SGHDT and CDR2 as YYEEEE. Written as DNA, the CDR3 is TGTGCCAGCAGTCAAGGACTGAATGAGCAGTTCTTC. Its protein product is CASSQGLNEQFF.